A selection of T cell receptor beta chains follows, all from one sample in a study of low-dose radiotherapy and immunotherapy resistance in tumors. MiXCR was run by TCRdb on the reads, yielding one entry per CDR3 protein. The repertoire holds fewer than 110,000 distinct CDR3 sequences, with less than 25% as singletons. Here the sequenced sample was PBMCs, taken after low-dose radiotherapy plus immunotherapy. The receptors come from a male donor with prostate cancer. CDR3s include the opening cysteine and the closing phenylalanine or tryptophan. Each record gives: D gene, clone size, V gene, J gene, CDR3 protein, CDR3 DNA. D genes are given only for firm matches. Size tells how often a clone was seen (once, few, many) or the class of an expanded clone, and some rows leave it out.

>.|.|TRBV20-1|TRBJ2-1
CSASSREGNYNEQFF
TGCAGTGCCAGCAGTCGAGAGGGGAACTACAATGAGCAGTTCTTC
>.|.|TRBV13|TRBJ1-1
CASSAGTFAEAFF
TGTGCCAGCAGCGCCGGGACGTTTGCTGAAGCTTTCTTT
>.|many|TRBV7-9|TRBJ2-7
CASSSPGTLSYEQYF
TGTGCCAGCAGCTCCCCGGGCACCCTATCGTACGAGCAGTACTTC
>.|many|TRBV5-5|TRBJ2-7
CASSLWGSYEQYF
TGTGCCAGCAGCCTGTGGGGATCCTACGAGCAGTACTTC
>TRBD1|many|TRBV11-2|TRBJ2-3
CASSPTRGQGATDTQYF
TGTGCCAGCAGCCCGACCCGCGGACAGGGGGCAACAGATACGCAGTATTTT
>.|many|TRBV7-9|TRBJ1-6
CASSPTTLPYNSPLHF
TGTGCCAGCAGCCCGACGACCCTGCCATATAATTCACCCCTCCACTTT
>TRBD2|many|TRBV7-2|TRBJ2-5
CASSLVGVAGGSQETQYF
TGTGCCAGCAGCTTAGTGGGCGTAGCGGGGGGTTCCCAAGAGACCCAGTACTTC
>TRBD2|.|TRBV7-2|TRBJ2-3
CASSLTGGPDTQYF
TGTGCCAGCAGCTTAACGGGAGGGCCAGATACGCAGTATTTT
>.|many|TRBV10-2|TRBJ2-1
CASSEQYYNEQFF
TGCGCCAGCAGTGAACAGTACTACAATGAGCAGTTCTTC
>.|many|TRBV19|TRBJ1-5
CASSIRFGTYNQPQHF
TGTGCCAGTAGTATACGATTCGGGACATATAATCAGCCCCAGCATTTT
>.|many|TRBV7-9|TRBJ1-2
CASSRDNFNYGYTF
TGTGCCAGCAGTCGGGACAACTTCAACTATGGCTACACCTTC
>.|many|TRBV2|TRBJ1-2
CASSGVLVPGYTF
TGTGCCAGCAGCGGGGTCCTTGTCCCTGGCTACACCTTC
>.|many|TRBV10-3|TRBJ1-6
CAISEPWVGDGSYNSPLHF
TGTGCCATCAGTGAGCCGTGGGTTGGAGACGGCTCCTATAATTCACCCCTCCACTTT
>.|many|TRBV12-3/TRBV12-4|TRBJ1-1
CASSDSRTGFVSAFF
TGTGCCAGCAGTGACTCCCGGACCGGCTTTGTGAGTGCTTTCTTT
>.|.|TRBV3-1|TRBJ1-2
CASSPGMHYGYTF
TGTGCCAGCAGCCCAGGGATGCACTATGGCTACACCTTC
>.|many|TRBV18|TRBJ1-5
CASSPNRELSNQPQHF
TGTGCCAGCTCACCAAACAGGGAACTTAGCAATCAGCCCCAGCATTTT
>.|.|TRBV13|TRBJ2-1
CASRADGNEQFF
TGTGCCAGCCGGGCCGACGGCAATGAGCAGTTCTTC
>.|few|TRBV19|TRBJ2-3
CASSIKGGGTDTQYF
TGTGCCAGTAGTATAAAAGGCGGGGGCACAGATACGCAGTATTTT
>TRBD2|many|TRBV20-1|TRBJ2-3
CSARDLAGGTDTQYF
TGCAGTGCTAGAGACCTAGCGGGGGGGACAGATACGCAGTATTTT
>.|few|TRBV20-1|TRBJ2-1
CSARRPGSYNEQFF
TGCAGTGCGAGAAGGCCCGGGTCCTACAATGAGCAGTTCTTC
>.|many|TRBV29-1|TRBJ2-2
CSASGKDTGELFF
TGCAGCGCTTCGGGGAAGGACACCGGGGAGCTGTTTTTT
>TRBD1|.|TRBV20-1|TRBJ1-2
CSAGIPSWGQVYGYTF
TGCAGTGCTGGAATTCCTTCCTGGGGACAGGTCTATGGCTACACCTTC
>.|.|TRBV18|TRBJ2-7
CASSPAFEQYF
TGTGCCAGCTCCCCGGCCTTCGAGCAGTACTTC
>.|.|TRBV6-5|TRBJ2-3
CASSAMGGDTQYF
TGTGCCAGCAGCGCCATGGGGGGAGATACGCAGTATTTT
>TRBD1|many|TRBV5-4|TRBJ2-3
CASSLGTGEDTQYF
TGTGCCAGCAGCTTGGGGACAGGGGAGGATACGCAGTATTTT
>TRBD1|.|TRBV7-9|TRBJ2-3
CASSRIRGQGDTQYF
TGTGCCAGCAGCCGTATCAGGGGGCAGGGAGATACGCAGTATTTT
>.|many|TRBV12-3/TRBV12-4|TRBJ1-6
CASSLRQGRSPLHF
TGTGCCAGCAGTTTAAGGCAGGGGAGGTCACCCCTCCACTTT
>.|many|TRBV4-1|TRBJ2-3
CASSQDIRGLKDTQYF
TGCGCCAGCAGCCAAGATATTCGGGGCCTGAAGGATACGCAGTATTTT
>.|many|TRBV5-4|TRBJ2-1
CASSLHRVSYNEQFF
TGTGCCAGCAGCTTACACAGGGTCTCCTACAATGAGCAGTTCTTC
>TRBD2|many|TRBV13|TRBJ2-7
CASSPFPFSSVSGSSYEQYF
TGTGCCAGCAGCCCCTTCCCGTTTAGTTCAGTTAGCGGGAGCTCCTACGAGCAGTACTTC
>.|many|TRBV6-1|TRBJ2-2
CASSAGAGTGELFF
TGTGCCAGCAGTGCGGGTGCGGGGACCGGGGAGCTGTTTTTT
>.|many|TRBV3-1|TRBJ1-4
CASSTTGAREKLFF
TGTGCCAGCAGCACTACCGGGGCGAGGGAAAAACTGTTTTTT
>.|many|TRBV5-1|TRBJ2-7
CASSLIPSVDYEQYF
TGCGCCAGCAGCTTGATCCCCAGCGTCGACTACGAGCAGTACTTC
>.|few|TRBV7-9|TRBJ2-6
CASNQTFTRSTNVLTF
TGTGCCAGCAACCAAACCTTCACGCGTTCGACCAACGTCCTGACTTTC
>.|.|TRBV28|TRBJ1-6
CASYRDGPSPLHF
TGTGCCAGCTACCGGGACGGACCTTCACCCCTCCACTTT
>TRBD1|.|TRBV30|TRBJ2-7
CAWSRTGAGWGSYEQYF
TGTGCCTGGAGTCGGACAGGGGCGGGTTGGGGGTCCTACGAGCAGTACTTC
>.|many|TRBV6-2/TRBV6-3|TRBJ2-7
CASSRQFYEQYF
TGTGCCAGCAGTCGACAGTTCTACGAGCAGTACTTC
>TRBD1|many|TRBV7-8|TRBJ2-7
CASSLEQGADEQYF
TGTGCCAGCAGCCTAGAGCAGGGGGCCGACGAGCAGTACTTC
>TRBD1|many|TRBV7-9|TRBJ1-1
CASSLGRTGVDTEAFF
TGTGCCAGCAGCTTAGGTCGGACAGGGGTGGACACTGAAGCTTTCTTT
>TRBD2|many|TRBV5-6|TRBJ2-3
CASSRLAEGLSTDTQYF
TGTGCCAGCAGCCGACTAGCAGAGGGGTTAAGCACAGATACGCAGTATTTT
>.|many|TRBV12-3/TRBV12-4|TRBJ2-5
CASSRRGETQYF
TGTGCCAGCAGTCGGAGGGGGGAGACCCAGTACTTC
>.|many|TRBV5-1|TRBJ2-7
CASSLFQGLYEQYF
TGCGCCAGCAGCTTGTTTCAGGGCTTGTACGAGCAGTACTTC
>.|.|TRBV26|TRBJ2-7
CASSSPASGGAYNEQYF
TGTGCCAGCAGTTCCCCAGCTAGCGGGGGAGCCTACAATGAGCAGTACTTC
>TRBD2|few|TRBV7-9|TRBJ2-3
CASRPDGGADTQYF
TGTGCCAGCCGTCCCGACGGGGGGGCAGATACGCAGTATTTT
>.|many|TRBV4-2|TRBJ1-6
CASSQEETGNSPLHF
TGTGCCAGCAGCCAAGAGGAAACGGGGAATTCACCCCTCCACTTT
>.|many|TRBV7-9|TRBJ2-7
CASSQNAGTTSYEQYF
TGTGCCAGCAGCCAAAATGCAGGTACTACCTCCTACGAGCAGTACTTC
>TRBD2|many|TRBV9|TRBJ2-3
CASSVAGGGSRDTQYF
TGTGCCAGCAGCGTAGCGGGCGGGGGGAGCCGAGATACGCAGTATTTT
>.|many|TRBV5-1|TRBJ1-2
CASSLEGRKSTGYTF
TGCGCCAGCAGCTTGGAAGGACGGAAGTCTACTGGCTACACCTTC
>.|many|TRBV19|TRBJ2-2
CASSTPAGLNTGELFF
TGTGCCAGTAGTACCCCTGCAGGGTTAAACACCGGGGAGCTGTTTTTT
>.|.|TRBV10-2|TRBJ2-6
CASSGARRSGANVLTF
TGCGCCAGCAGCGGGGCCCGAAGGTCTGGGGCCAACGTCCTGACTTTC
>.|.|TRBV7-3|TRBJ2-5
CASSLTASGKETQYF
TGTGCCAGCAGCTTAACGGCATCGGGAAAAGAGACCCAGTACTTC
>TRBD2|.|TRBV20-1|TRBJ2-3
CSARVASGYTDTQYF
TGCAGTGCTAGAGTGGCTAGCGGTTACACAGATACGCAGTATTTT
>.|many|TRBV20-1|TRBJ2-5
CSASGTDYQETQYF
TGCAGTGCCTCGGGAACAGACTACCAAGAGACCCAGTACTTC
>.|.|TRBV27|TRBJ2-7
CASSLSGTAYEQYF
TGTGCCAGCAGTTTGTCCGGGACGGCCTACGAGCAGTACTTC
>.|many|TRBV14|TRBJ2-7
CASSQDSLSEQYF
TGTGCCAGCAGCCAAGATAGTTTGTCGGAGCAGTACTTC
>.|many|TRBV6-6|TRBJ2-6
CASSYSGPSGANVLTF
TGTGCCAGCAGTTACTCTGGTCCCTCTGGGGCCAACGTCCTGACTTTC
>.|many|TRBV6-5|TRBJ1-2
CASSRPRKGGYGYTF
TGTGCCAGCAGTCGACCACGGAAAGGCGGTTATGGCTACACCTTC
>.|many|TRBV5-1|TRBJ2-3
CASSAPNTDTQYF
TGCGCCAGCTCCGCCCCCAACACAGATACGCAGTATTTT
>.|.|TRBV11-1|TRBJ2-7
CASSTTGRNSYEQYF
TGTGCCAGCAGCACAACGGGACGGAACTCCTACGAGCAGTACTTC